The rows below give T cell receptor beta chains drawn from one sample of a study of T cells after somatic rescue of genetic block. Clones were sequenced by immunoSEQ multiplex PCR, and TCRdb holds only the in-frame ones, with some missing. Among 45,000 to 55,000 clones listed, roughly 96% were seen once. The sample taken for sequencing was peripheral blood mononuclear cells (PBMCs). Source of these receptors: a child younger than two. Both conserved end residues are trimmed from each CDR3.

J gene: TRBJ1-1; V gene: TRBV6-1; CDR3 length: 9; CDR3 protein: ASTGATEAF
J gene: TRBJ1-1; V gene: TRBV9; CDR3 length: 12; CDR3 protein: ASSARTGNTEAF
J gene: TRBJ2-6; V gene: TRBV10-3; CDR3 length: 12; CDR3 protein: AISEQGGANVLT
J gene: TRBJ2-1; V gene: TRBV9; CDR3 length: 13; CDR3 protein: ASSVTSGAYNEQF
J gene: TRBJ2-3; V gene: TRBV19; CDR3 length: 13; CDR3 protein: ASSEVGGRGDTQY
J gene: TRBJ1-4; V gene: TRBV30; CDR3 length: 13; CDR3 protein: AWWGSAGVFEKLF
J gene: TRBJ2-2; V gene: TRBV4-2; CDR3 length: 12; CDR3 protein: ASSQEGGLGELF
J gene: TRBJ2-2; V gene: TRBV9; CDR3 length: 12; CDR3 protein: ASSAIGGTGELF
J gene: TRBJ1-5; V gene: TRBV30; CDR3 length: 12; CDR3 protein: AWRGGQGNQPQH
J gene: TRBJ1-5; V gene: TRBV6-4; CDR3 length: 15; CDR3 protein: ASSDFISVYSNQPQH
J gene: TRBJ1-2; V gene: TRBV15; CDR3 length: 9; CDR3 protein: ATSRQGGYT
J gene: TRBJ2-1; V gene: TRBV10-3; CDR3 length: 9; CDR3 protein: AISVANEQF
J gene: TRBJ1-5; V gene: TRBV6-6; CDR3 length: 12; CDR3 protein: ASSYTYSNQPQH
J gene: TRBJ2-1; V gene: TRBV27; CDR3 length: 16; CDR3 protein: ASSAGLAGFSSYNEQF
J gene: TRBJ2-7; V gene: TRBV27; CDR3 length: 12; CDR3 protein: ASSFLGHSYEQY
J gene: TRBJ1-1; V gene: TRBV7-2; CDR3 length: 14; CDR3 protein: ASRLTQGLMNTEAF
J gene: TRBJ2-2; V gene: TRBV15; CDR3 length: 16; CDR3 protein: ATSRAGTSGANTGELF
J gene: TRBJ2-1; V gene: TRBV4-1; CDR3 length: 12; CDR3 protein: ASSQAHFYNEQF
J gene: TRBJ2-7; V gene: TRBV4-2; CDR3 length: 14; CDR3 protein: ASSQDPLAFSYEQY
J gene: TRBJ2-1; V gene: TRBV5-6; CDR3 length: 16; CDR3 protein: ASSFPGTSGRAYNEQF
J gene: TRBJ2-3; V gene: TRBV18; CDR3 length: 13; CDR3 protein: ASSPGLAGRNTQY
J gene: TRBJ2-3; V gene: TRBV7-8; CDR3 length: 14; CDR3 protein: ASSIGAAPLTDTQY
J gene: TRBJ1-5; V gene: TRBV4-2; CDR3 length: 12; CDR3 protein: ASSQRVGDQPQH
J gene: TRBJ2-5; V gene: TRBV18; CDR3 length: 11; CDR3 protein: ASSPGARETQY
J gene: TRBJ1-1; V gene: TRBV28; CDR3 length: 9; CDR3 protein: ASRDNTEAF
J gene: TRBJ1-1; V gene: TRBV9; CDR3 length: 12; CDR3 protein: ASSVAGQNTEAF
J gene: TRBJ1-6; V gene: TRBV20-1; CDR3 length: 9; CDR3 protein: SARRGSPLH
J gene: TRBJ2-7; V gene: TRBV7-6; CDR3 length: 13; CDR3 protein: ASSLAPKGSYEQY
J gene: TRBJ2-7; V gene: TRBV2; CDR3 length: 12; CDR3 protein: ASSAEQGVYEQY
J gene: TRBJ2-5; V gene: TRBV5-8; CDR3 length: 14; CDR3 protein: ASSLVAWGNRKTQY
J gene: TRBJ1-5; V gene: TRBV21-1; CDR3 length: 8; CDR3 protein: ASSNQPQH
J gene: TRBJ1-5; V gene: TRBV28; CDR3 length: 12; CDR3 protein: ASSFRESNQPQH
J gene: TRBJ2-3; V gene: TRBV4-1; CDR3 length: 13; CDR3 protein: ASSRPGGGTDTQY
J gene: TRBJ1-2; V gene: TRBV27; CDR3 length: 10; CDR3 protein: ASSSGHYGYT
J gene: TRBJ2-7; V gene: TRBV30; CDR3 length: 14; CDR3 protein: AWSLGGQGDYNEQY
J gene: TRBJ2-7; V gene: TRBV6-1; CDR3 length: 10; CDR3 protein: ASSPDYYEQY
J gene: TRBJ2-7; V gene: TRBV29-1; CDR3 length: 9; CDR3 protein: SVVGTGEQY
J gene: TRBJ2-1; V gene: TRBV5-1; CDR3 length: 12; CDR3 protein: ASSFRASYNEQF
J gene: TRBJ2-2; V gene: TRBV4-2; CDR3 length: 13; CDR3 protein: ASSQDRKGAGELF
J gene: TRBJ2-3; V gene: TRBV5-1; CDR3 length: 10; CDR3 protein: ASSFLGNTQY
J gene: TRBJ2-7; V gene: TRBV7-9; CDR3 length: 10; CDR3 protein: ASSFGVHEQY
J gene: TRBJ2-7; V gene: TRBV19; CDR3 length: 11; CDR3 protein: ASSSGRAYEQY
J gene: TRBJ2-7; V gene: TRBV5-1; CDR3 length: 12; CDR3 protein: ASSLGLASYEQY
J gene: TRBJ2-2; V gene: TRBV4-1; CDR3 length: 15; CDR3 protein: ASSPLSSGRVTGELF
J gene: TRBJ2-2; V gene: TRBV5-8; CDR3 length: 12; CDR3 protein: ASSSRVGDGELF
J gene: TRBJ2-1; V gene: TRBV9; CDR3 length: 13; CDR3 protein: ASSVTGGSYNEQF
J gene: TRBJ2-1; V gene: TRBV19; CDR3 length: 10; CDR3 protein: ASSMSVDEQF
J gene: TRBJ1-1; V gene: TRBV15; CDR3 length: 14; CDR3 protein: ATSTEQVLVYTEAF
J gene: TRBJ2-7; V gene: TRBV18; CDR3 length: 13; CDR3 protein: ASSPGLAGTYEQY
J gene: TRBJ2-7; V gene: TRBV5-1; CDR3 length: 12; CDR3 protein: ASSAGLAGIEQY
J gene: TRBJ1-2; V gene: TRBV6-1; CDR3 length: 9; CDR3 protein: ASHGEDGYT
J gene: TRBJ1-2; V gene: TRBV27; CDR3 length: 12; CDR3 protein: ASSNRDRGWGYT
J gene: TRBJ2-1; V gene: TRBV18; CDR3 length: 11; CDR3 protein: ASSLQRNNEQF